This T cell receptor beta chain derives from a study of blood T cell repertoires in COVID-19. Original processing notes: Estimated nucleated cell counts came from reference gene primer amplification. Produced via immunoSEQ multiplex PCR; TCRdb's table is partial and in-frame only. Clone size and the V and J calls come from that table; the DNA yielded D and trimming. Altogether 300,000 to 400,000 clones are present, around 89% being singletons, with the ten largest covering under 4%. Germline CDR1 reads SGHDT; CDR2 reads YYEEEE. The CDR3 is 16 amino acids. Trimming took off 0 bases at V and 1 base at J, with 11 bases between the two ends.

The sequence was collected from a woman aged 30 to 39 with COVID-19, enrolled during active disease. Sequencing input: peripheral blood. The chain employs TRBV5-6 and TRBJ1-3; D call uncertain. The CDR3, as DNA: TGTGCCAGCAGCTTGGAACAGACCCTATCTGGAAACACCATATATTTT. This codes for CASSLEQTLSGNTIYF. The variable domain in full, completed from reference TRBV5-6 and TRBJ1-3, reads DAGVTQSPTHLIKTRGQQVTLRCSPKSGHDTVSWYQQALGQGPQFIFQYYEEEERQRGNFPDRFSGHQFPNYSSELNVNALLLGDSALYLCASSLEQTLSGNTIYFGEGSWLTVV.